Below are 28 T cell receptor beta chains sequenced from a single sample in a study of technical replicates of blood from several donors. TCRdb's table, derived via immunoSEQ multiplex PCR, lists solely in-frame clones and lacks some. The repertoire holds some 71,000 clones, around 97% seen once, with about 0.17% in the top ten. The sample was T cells isolated from PBMCs. These receptor sequences come from a human donor in good health.

The chain employs TRBV9 and TRBJ1-3; unclear D gene. The CDR3 extends over 17 amino acids. V was shortened by 0 bases and J by 3 bases, with 16 bases between the two germline ends. Per the germline V gene, CDR1 is SGDLS and CDR2 is YYNGEE. The CDR3 DNA sequence: TGTGCCAGCAGCGTAGGTGTAGGAGCAGTAATTGGAAACACCATATATTTT. Its translation is CASSVGVGAVIGNTIYF.

This CDR3 is CASSPIWGQGTNTEAFF. In DNA, the CDR3 is TGCGCCAGCAGCCCCATCTGGGGACAGGGAACGAACACTGAAGCTTTCTTT. The V call is TRBV5-1, the J call TRBJ1-1, with 9 bases identical to TRBD1. This CDR3 spans 17 amino acids. V gave up 4 bases and J gave up 1 base; unmatched junction bases: 11. Germline V gene sequence: CDR1 SGHRS, CDR2 YFSETQ. The complete variable domain, with remaining parts taken from reference TRBV5-1 and TRBJ1-1, reads KAGVTQTPRYLIKTRGQQVTLSCSPISGHRSVSWYQQTPGQGLQFLFEYFSETQRNKGNFPGRFSGRQFSNSRSEMNVSTLELGDSALYLCASSPIWGQGTNTEAFFGQGTRLTVV.

V usage is TRBV15 and J usage is TRBJ1-1, with D perhaps TRBD1 (5 bases). Trimming left V 1 base short and J 7 bases short, with 16 bases between. Per germline, CDR1 LNHNV and CDR2 YYDKDF (reference sequence). CDR3 length: 15 amino acids. The DNA of the CDR3 is TGTGCCACCAGCAGAGCGCGGGGGTGGGAGAATGAAGCTTTCTTT. Protein product: CATSRARGWENEAFF.

This chain uses TRBV2 with TRBJ1-6; a weak D match, TRBD1 (6 bases). V lost 6 bases and J lost 2, with 8 bases in between. CDR3 length: 14 residues. Germline V CDR1 and CDR2: SNHLY, FYNNEI. DNA for the CDR3: TGTGCCAGCAGGACAGGTCCCTATAATTCACCCCTCCACTTT. Translating it yields CASRTGPYNSPLHF.

The chain employs TRBV10-1 and TRBJ2-1, with 8 bases aligning to TRBD2. The germline V gene has CDR1 WNHNN and CDR2 SYGVQD (reference sequence). The CDR3 spans 16 residues. V gave up 4 bases and J gave up 0 bases; unmatched junction bases: 5. Written as DNA, the CDR3 is TGCGCCAGCAGTGCTTCGAGCGGGGGCTCCTACAATGAGCAGTTCTTC. Its translation: CASSASSGGSYNEQFF.

The CDR3 sequence is CASSFGTGSLFSNQPQHF. DNA of the CDR3: TGTGCCAGCAGCTTCGGGACAGGGAGCCTTTTCAGCAATCAGCCCCAGCATTTT. J is TRBJ1-5 and V is TRBV7-2, with 9 bases fitting TRBD1. CDR1 SGHTA and CDR2 FQGNSA come from the germline V gene. The CDR3 covers 18 residues. Trimming took 3 bases from V and 1 from J; bases not matched to a gene: 10.

V is TRBV14 and J is TRBJ2-7; 9 positions match TRBD2. The CDR3 runs 16 residues. Germline V gene lookup returns CDR1 SGHDN and CDR2 FVKESK. Trimming at V came to 0 bases and at J to 0 bases, leaving 3 bases not matched to a gene. This CDR3 reads CASSQELAGSSYEQYF. CDR3 bases: TGTGCCAGCAGCCAAGAACTAGCGGGTAGCTCCTACGAGCAGTACTTC.

The chain couples TRBV7-9 to TRBJ1-2; D may be TRBD1 (5 bases). The germline V gene has CDR1 SEHNR and CDR2 FQNEAQ (reference sequence). The CDR3 is 17 amino acids. V was pared by 1 base and J by 1 base, with 16 bases between. DNA of the CDR3: TGTGCCAGCAGCTTAGACTACCAGACAGTCCTTAACTATGGCTACACCTTC. This translates into CASSLDYQTVLNYGYTF.

The CDR3 here is CASSLSGGHGYTF. DNA for the CDR3: TGTGCCAGCAGTTTATCAGGAGGGCATGGCTACACCTTC. The chain recombines TRBV27 with TRBJ1-2; unclear D gene. The CDR3 covers 13 residues. Between the trimmed V and J ends, which lost 0 bases and 6 bases, there was a span of 8 bases. In germline, CDR1 is MNHEY, CDR2 SMNVEV (reference sequence).

The rearrangement uses TRBV7-9 and TRBJ1-5; 7 bases map to TRBD1. The CDR3 has 13 amino acids. Germline trimming cut 5 bases from V and 4 bases from J; bases unmatched to any gene: 2. In germline, CDR1 is SEHNR, CDR2 FQNEAQ (reference sequence). The CDR3 region is CASSPQGNQPQHF. CDR3 bases: TGTGCCAGCAGCCCACAGGGGAATCAGCCCCAGCATTTT.

This clone appeared once. V usage is TRBV6-1 and J usage is TRBJ1-5; TRBD1 agrees at 11 bases. The CDR3 totals 16 residues. V lost 2 bases to trimming and J lost 5 bases; unmatched junction nucleotides: 5. The germline CDR1 and CDR2 sequences are MNHNS and SASEGT. The chain's CDR3 is CASSERGQGADQPQHF. CDR3 in DNA: TGTGCCAGCAGTGAACGAGGACAGGGGGCGGATCAGCCCCAGCATTTT.

The chain employs TRBV5-1 and TRBJ1-2, with 7 bases lining up with TRBD1. Germline V gene sequence: CDR1 SGHRS, CDR2 YFSETQ. With V trimmed by 4 bases and J by 4 bases, 10 bases remained unmatched. The CDR3 totals 15 residues. The CDR3 is CASSPPTGDRYGYTF. CDR3 nucleotides: TGCGCCAGCAGCCCACCAACAGGGGACCGCTATGGCTACACCTTC.

V is TRBV4-1 and J is TRBJ2-1; TRBD2 agrees at 8 bases. The CDR3 loop spans 15 amino acids. CDR1 MGHRA and CDR2 YSYEKL come from the germline V gene. V was pared by 3 bases and J by 8 bases, with 9 bases of the junction left unmatched. The CDR3 here is CASSQPGTRLHEQFF. DNA for the CDR3: TGCGCCAGCAGCCAGCCGGGGACTAGGTTACATGAGCAGTTCTTC.

This clone was seen once. The rearrangement links TRBV28 to TRBJ2-1; D remains unclear. This CDR3 has 13 amino acids. The germline V gene has CDR1 MDHEN and CDR2 SYDVKM. Trimming took off 2 bases at V and 7 bases at J, with 9 bases between the two ends. CDR3 amino acids: CASSLAAPNEQFF. Here the CDR3 DNA reads TGTGCCAGCAGTTTAGCGGCCCCGAATGAGCAGTTCTTC.

The rearrangement joins TRBV19 to TRBJ1-1, with D unresolved. The V end lost 7 bases, the J end lost 3 bases, and 12 bases lay between the germline ends. The CDR3 totals 13 residues. Germline assignment: CDR1 LNHDA and CDR2 SQIVND (reference sequence). The CDR3 sequence is CASKADYYTEAFF. The CDR3 nucleotides read TGTGCCAGTAAGGCGGATTATTACACTGAAGCTTTCTTT.

This chain links TRBV6-1 with TRBJ2-7; 7 bases align to TRBD1. Trimming took 9 bases from V and 5 from J; bases not matched to a gene: 10. The CDR3 spans 13 residues. The germline gives CDR1 MNHNS, CDR2 SASEGT. The CDR3 here is CASIFNRGNEQYF. The DNA for the CDR3 is TGTGCCAGTATCTTCAACAGGGGCAACGAGCAGTACTTC.

V and J are TRBV2 and TRBJ2-7; D is unresolved. This CDR3 comprises 12 residues. V lost 9 bases, J lost 1 base, and 10 bases lay in between. Germline loops: CDR1 SNHLY, CDR2 FYNNEI. The CDR3 region is CASLRGSYEQYF. In DNA form, the CDR3 reads TGTGCCAGTCTTCGCGGTTCCTACGAGCAGTACTTC.

CDR3 in amino acids: CASSQEGLAGVRSEQFF. CDR3 DNA: TGCGCCAGCAGCCAAGAAGGACTAGCGGGCGTAAGAAGTGAGCAGTTCTTC. The chain couples TRBV4-1 to TRBJ2-1, with 11 positions matching TRBD2. The junction had 10 bases not matched to a gene; V was cut back by 0 bases and J by 9 bases. The length of the CDR3 is 17 residues. Looked up from germline, CDR1 is MGHRA and CDR2 is YSYEKL.

The chain has TRBV30 and TRBJ1-5; TRBD1 matches 7 bases. This CDR3 is 14 amino acids long. Germline V gene lookup returns CDR1 GTSNPN and CDR2 SVGIG (reference sequence). Trimming removed 0 bases from V and 7 bases from J; junction bases left unmatched: 6. The CDR3 loop is CAWSVKTGSQPQHF. In DNA form, the CDR3 reads TGTGCCTGGAGTGTAAAGACAGGGTCCCAGCCCCAGCATTTT.

The rearrangement joins TRBV7-2 to TRBJ1-2; D unclear. V was cut by 5 bases and J by 8 bases, with 21 bases left in between. The germline V gene encodes CDR1 SGHTA and CDR2 FQGNSA. CDR3 length: 15 residues. The CDR3 region has the DNA TGTGCCAGCAGCCCGCTGATTCCTTTCGAGAAAGGCTACACCTTC. As protein: CASSPLIPFEKGYTF.

This sequence joins TRBV28 and TRBJ2-5, with 10 nucleotides matching TRBD2. Germline CDR1 is MDHEN and CDR2 is SYDVKM. V lost 4 bases, J lost 4 bases, and 9 bases stayed unmatched. CDR3 length: 16 amino acids. CDR3 nucleotide sequence: TGTGCCAGCAGTTCAGCGGGAGGGCAGGGGGGAGAGACCCAGTACTTC. Protein sequence: CASSSAGGQGGETQYF.

V and J are TRBV7-9 and TRBJ1-1; D is unclear. V shed 2 bases and J shed 4 bases, with 11 bases lying between them. The germline CDR1 and CDR2 sequences are SEHNR and FQNEAQ (reference sequence). CDR3 length: 14 amino acids. CDR3 sequence: CASSLKTFGTEAFF. Written as DNA, the CDR3 is TGTGCCAGCAGCTTAAAGACTTTCGGCACTGAAGCTTTCTTT.

The gene calls are TRBV6-6 and TRBJ2-7, with 7 bases that match TRBD1. This CDR3 contains 15 residues. V dropped 6 bases and J dropped 4; count of bases not matched to a gene: 12. Germline V gives CDR1 MNHNY, CDR2 SVGAGI (reference sequence). CDR3 protein: CASRSAGRGLYEQYF. Written as DNA, the CDR3 is TGTGCCAGCAGATCCGCCGGTAGGGGGCTATACGAGCAGTACTTC.

V and J are TRBV28 and TRBJ2-7; 8 bases are shared with TRBD1. Germline loops: CDR1 MDHEN, CDR2 SYDVKM. Trimming took 6 bases from V and 4 from J; bases not matched to a gene: 11. The length of the CDR3 is 15 residues. The CDR3 sequence: CASSNQGAWYYEQYF. The CDR3 nucleotides are TGTGCCAGCAGCAATCAGGGGGCATGGTATTACGAGCAGTACTTC.

The chain links TRBV4-2 to TRBJ2-2; 11 nucleotides line up with TRBD1. V lost 4 bases, J lost 6 bases, and 10 bases stayed unmatched. This CDR3 region has 17 residues. The germline gives CDR1 LGHNA, CDR2 YNFKEQ. CDR3 in DNA: TGTGCCAGCAGCCCGGTGCGCGGACAGGGGGCCTCCGGGGAGCTGTTTTTT. This translates into CASSPVRGQGASGELFF.

This rearrangement joins TRBV29-1 to TRBJ2-7; no clear D. Germline CDR1 reads SQVTM; CDR2 reads ANQGSEA. V was clipped by 7 bases and J by 4 bases, with 17 bases between them. The CDR3 extends over 13 amino acids. The CDR3 sequence: CSAEMFPGYEQYF. The CDR3 DNA follows: TGCAGCGCCGAAATGTTCCCCGGGTACGAGCAGTACTTC.

V and J are TRBV7-2 and TRBJ2-3; 12 bases fit TRBD1. CDR3 length equals 17 residues. V gave up 0 bases and J gave up 7 bases; unmatched junction bases: 8. Germline CDR1 and CDR2: SGHTA and FQGNSA. The CDR3 sequence: CASSLAVKGQGANTQYF. The CDR3 region has the DNA TGTGCCAGCAGCTTAGCGGTCAAGGGACAGGGGGCAAATACGCAGTATTTT.

The chain uses TRBV27 and TRBJ2-7, with TRBD1 matching over 7 bases. The germline V gene encodes CDR1 MNHEY and CDR2 SMNVEV (reference sequence). V shed 5 bases and J 4 bases; nucleotides not matched to a gene: 8. The CDR3 totals 14 residues. The CDR3, as DNA: TGTGCCAGCAGTCGCTCGACAGGGCCTTACGAGCAGTACTTC. Translation gives CASSRSTGPYEQYF.